The entry that follows covers one T cell receptor beta chain sequence. This receptor's antigen is unknown. Per-base qualities were not stored, and no clone one base away is much larger. This sample is drawn from a study of cytomegalovirus exposure and HLA in healthy donors (dated 2017 in TCRdb). For context, the study as a whole: In an earlier analysis of roughly 500 of the donors, 276 Gb of sequence data and about 110 million unique TCR beta sequences from 150 million to 200 million T cells were reported. Roughly 320 gigabases of sequencing data and 91 million or so unique TCR sequences made up an early release that covered 500 to 700 HLA-typed donors. The genetic ancestry cluster associated with self-reported Caucasian donors included over 80% of the roughly 400 genotyped donors. The aim of the study was to test whether cataloging public T cell receptors could identify signatures of past pathogen exposure. The T cell repertoires of 670 or so subjects were profiled by immunosequencing and related to cytomegalovirus serostatus. In addition to the first cohort of 500 to 850 subjects, a separate validation cohort of over 90 different subjects was used. To predict cytomegalovirus infection status, the study brought together high-throughput TCR immunosequencing, statistical association of individual TCRs with disease status, and machine learning. In a later analysis, previously published TCR beta repertoires from 600 to 850 donors were re-analyzed and high-resolution HLA genotyping was added so that TCR occurrence patterns could be studied. The later analysis used no new phenotypic data to find candidate immune exposures, relying instead on TCR beta sequences and their occurrence across donors. In an earlier analysis of 500 to 650 of the donors, high-throughput TCR beta sequencing was used to judge whether each TCR beta V gene segment behaved as functional or pseudogenic. Donor age, sex, ethnicity and CMV serostatus were collected together with the repertoire data. A later genetic analysis used genome-wide SNP genotypes for about three fifths of the 666 donors, treating that subset as a discovery cohort. All discovery cohort repertoires had been generated on a single sequencing platform. HLA typing covered class I and class II loci at four-digit resolution. Typing coverage differed by locus: A, B, C, DRB1 and DQB1 were typed in roughly 620-640 donors, DQA1 in 500 to 550, DPA1 in 606, and DPB1 in around 490. About five DR-DQ haplotypes were treated as single units for association and clustering because of strong linkage in the cohort. Among 350 to 400 genotyped donors of the cohort, an average of approximately 250,000 unique TCR beta nucleotide sequences were sequenced per donor, around 20% of them non-productive.

V lost 3 bases and J lost 7 bases; the stretch between them is 9 bases long. The CDR3 spans 12 residues, from the cysteine through the phenylalanine. Left in the record is the CDR3 DNA by itself, 36 bases read in frame from the first base. CDR1 and CDR2 were assigned from the germline V gene as SGHTA and FQGNSA. The library was prepared using the immunoSEQ multiplex PCR assay. For the multiplex PCR, a mixture combining 60 forward primers for TCR Vbeta segments and 13 reverse primers for TCR Jbeta segments was used. A multiplex PCR assay on genomic DNA amplified the CDR3 region of rearranged TCR beta genes. The Illumina HiSeq System was used to sequence the amplified TCR beta libraries as 87-base-pair reads. From the authors' description of their analysis: A later analysis tallied some 79 million unique TCR beta chains across the 666 repertoires, and approximately 9.9 million of those chains were shared by two or more donors. A nearest-neighbor algorithm error-corrected the raw reads and collapsed the reads into unique sequences, merging closely related sequences to remove PCR and sequencing errors. CDR3 sequences were aligned to IMGT reference sequences to assign V, D and J gene segments. For a sequence to be retained, a match of at least six nucleotides was required to both a V gene segment and a J gene segment. Rearrangements were called productive when the CDR3 lacked stop codons and stayed in frame with V and J; all others were non-productive. Following IMGT convention, CDR3 was defined as the stretch from the second conserved V-encoded cysteine up to the conserved J-encoded phenylalanine. In an earlier analysis of more than 550 of the donors, sequences lacking an unambiguous match to a single V gene segment were excluded. An earlier analysis of a few hundred of the donors called V segments functional above 56.7% productive rearrangements and segregating when the between-donor standard deviation exceeded 5%. A statistical classification framework was built to diagnose cytomegalovirus status from the catalog of TCR beta chain sequences. A later analysis assigned V and J genes by comparing TCR nucleotide sequences with IMGT/GENE-DB human TR gene sequences. A later analysis assigned CDR3 sequences and most-parsimonious VDJ recombination scenarios with the TCRdist pipeline. In a later analysis, each TCR beta chain was defined by its CDR3 amino acid sequence together with its V-gene family, and reads lacking a unique V-gene family were excluded. To address suspected cross-contamination and a sequencing artifact, a later analysis removed under 600 highly shared, low-generation-probability nucleotide sequences. For each public chain, a later analysis derived a clonal expansion index from normalized ranks of inferred template counts within each repertoire. Generation probabilities in a later analysis came from a VDJ recombination model fitted to out-of-frame rearrangements, and those results were checked against IGoR. A later analysis scored TCR-TCR, TCR-HLA and TCR-CMV co-occurrence with hypergeometric tests, applying a repertoire-size bias correction to TCR pairs. In a later analysis, false discovery rates were estimated by permuting HLA or CMV assignments 20 times. In a later analysis, co-occurring TCRs were grouped with DBSCAN, and TCRdist sequence similarity was added when clustering was performed within HLA-allele-positive subsets. For co-occurrence clustering, repertoires with fewer than 30,000 or more than 120,000 public chains were excluded, along with roughly 5 repertoires with anomalous nucleotide sharing. Entries here come from immuneACCESS through TCRdb and include only in-frame sequences with V and J called. Some clones fail to appear in such tables; in the studies checked, an unresolved V gene covers under half of the shortfall, and the cause of the remainder is unknown. Clonal size and the V and J genes are those of that table, whereas D and trimming came from the DNA. In this sample the table shows 150,000 or so clones, under 90% of which occur a single time. Roughly 1.9% of the sample comes from the top ten.

The cohort comprised 666 healthy bone marrow donors. At the time of sampling, all cohort members were nominally healthy, though unrecorded immune exposures were likely present. The donor tested CMV seronegative, placing the donor among the 350 or so seronegative members of the cohort. A peripheral blood sample was collected from each donor, and TCR beta sequencing was performed on peripheral blood mononuclear cells. Genomic DNA was extracted from the blood cell samples with the Qiagen DNeasy Blood Extraction Kit. Overall study results and their limits: The presence/absence analyses assumed that sequencing depth was roughly uniform across donors, and that assumption may not be true. Several of the top co-occurrence clusters appeared to be linked to parvovirus B19, influenza, CMV and Epstein-Barr virus, according to a later analysis. Specific HLA alleles were associated with 18,000 or so TCR beta sequences at a false discovery rate of 0.05 in a later analysis. In both the original and validation cohorts, the classifier was reported to diagnose cytomegalovirus status with high specificity and sensitivity. CMV serostatus was the only immune exposure information available for the cohort. Compared with equally common non-associated chains, HLA-associated TCR beta chains in a later analysis were more clonally expanded and had lower generation probabilities. The earlier analysis of fewer than 750 of the donors excluded over 15 rarely observed V segments, including chromosome 9 orphons, because counts were too low. In an earlier analysis of a few hundred of the donors, most TCR beta V segments were observed in productive rearrangements about 87% or about 30% of the time, broadly matching IMGT annotations. Correlated functional status among segregating V segments might be attributable to linkage disequilibrium, but an unknown experimental factor could not be ruled out. A further reported finding was that TCR beta sequences accurately predicted the HLA-A and HLA-B alleles for most subjects in the first cohort. According to a later analysis, most CMV-associated TCR beta chains appeared to be HLA-restricted, and the HLA associations seemed to be driven largely by CMV exposure. A later genetic analysis reported fewer N-insertions in productive TCRs among donors in an Asian-associated ancestry cluster than the roughly 700-donor mean. Assigning TCR associations to individual alleles was difficult when HLA alleles, especially DR and DQ, strongly co-occurred. In vitro tests confirmed that three of the cytomegalovirus-associated TCR beta chains recognize cytomegalovirus antigens. It was suggested by the authors that the approach could potentially be generalized to other disease states and immunological phenotypes. According to a later analysis, TCR association rates differed among HLA loci, with DRB1 alleles showing the most associated TCRs and HLA-C alleles showing the fewest. A total of 164 TCR beta chains were listed by the study as associated with cytomegalovirus. V-gene and J-gene trimming of TCR beta chains was associated with a missense DCLRE1C variant in a later genetic analysis, and the association was replicated in an independent cohort. A group of highly shared sequence variants was considered likely to be a technical artifact of the sequencing pipeline. In this cohort, only TCR beta chains were sequenced, and detectable features were limited by the absence of alpha or paired-chain data. HLA typing was unavailable for some donors at each locus, so association tests used only the typed subset. Across donors, most TCR sequences were observed very rarely, whereas some public TCRs were present in many individuals. Some IMGT-functional V segments, including TRBV6-2 and TRBV6-3, could not be distinguished by the 87-base-pair reads and were therefore excluded.

Rearrangement joined TRBV7-2 to TRBJ1-1; TRBD1 is a weak D gene call, 5 bases matching. Sequenced input: PBMCs. The receptor was isolated from a man in his late teens or twenties in good health and CMV-seronegative. The base sequence is TGTGCCAGCAGCTTCGATACAGGTGAAGCTTTCTTT. It translates as CASSFDTGEAFF.